This T cell receptor (beta chain) was obtained from a study of graft-versus-host responses after intestinal transplantation. The wider study: Recipients underwent multivisceral, liver-intestinal, or isolated intestinal transplants.

The CDR3 spans 19 residues. CDR1 and CDR2 (germline): MNHEY, SMNVEV (reference sequence). Trimming took 3 bases from V and 0 from J; bases not matched to a gene: 17. A remark on this clone: Its target is not known.

Method: immunoSEQ multiplex PCR; TCRdb's copy keeps in-frame clones and lacks some. The table has approximately 77,000 clones, around 92% seen once. Study-wide findings and caveats: When patients had graft-donor T cell macrochimerism, their allografts held high graft-versus-host to host-versus-graft clonal ratios. Recipient bone marrow held GvH clones, some seen earlier in ileum or blood.

Specimen: PBMCs, collected 98 days after intestinal transplantation. The origin of this receptor is a human patient who received an intestinal transplant, so some T cells may come from the graft donor. V and J are TRBV27 and TRBJ2-7; 7 nucleotides agree with TRBD2. CDR3 amino acids: CASSLVRSGNPPGSYEQYF. The CDR3 DNA sequence: TGTGCCAGCAGTTTGGTGAGAAGCGGGAACCCCCCTGGCTCCTACGAGCAGTACTTC.